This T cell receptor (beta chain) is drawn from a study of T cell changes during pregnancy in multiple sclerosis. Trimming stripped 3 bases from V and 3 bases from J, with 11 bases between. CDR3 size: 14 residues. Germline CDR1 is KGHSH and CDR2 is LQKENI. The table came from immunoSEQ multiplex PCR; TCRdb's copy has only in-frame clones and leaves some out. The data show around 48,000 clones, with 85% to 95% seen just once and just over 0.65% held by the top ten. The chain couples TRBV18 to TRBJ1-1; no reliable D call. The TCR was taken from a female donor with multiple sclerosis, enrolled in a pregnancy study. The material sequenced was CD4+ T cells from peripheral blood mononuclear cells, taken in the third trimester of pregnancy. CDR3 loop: CASSPLTADTEAFF. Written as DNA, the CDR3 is TGTGCCAGCTCACCTCTAACAGCTGACACTGAAGCTTTCTTT.